The rows below give T cell receptor beta chains drawn from one sample of a study of T cells after yellow fever vaccination. TCRdb redid the calling of the 5' RACE reads with MiXCR, one entry per CDR3 protein. The sample records under 700,000 distinct CDR3 sequences, about a sixth being singletons. The material sequenced was PBMCs, taken 5 to 6 days after the first yellow fever vaccination. The receptors were gathered from a man aged 18-30 years who received the YFV17D yellow fever vaccine. Each CDR3 is given with its conserved first and last residue. The order of the fields is CDR3 protein, V gene.

CASRSKTVAKNIQYF | TRBV6-1
CASTLLGGGPPTDTQYF | TRBV7-2
CASSLRGGPQHF | TRBV28
CASSIGNRGMASGYTF | TRBV19
CASSQDLGTSGETQYF | TRBV4-3
CASSPPTNYGYTF | TRBV7-9
CASSKGQYQETQYF | TRBV5-1
CASSLWGPNEKLFF | TRBV28
CASSLVPGQQAGANVLTF | TRBV11-1
CASSYSYEKLFF | TRBV18
CASSQRASEETQYF | TRBV7-8
CASGREGNQPQHF | TRBV12-5
CASSQGRKGQGRAEQYF | TRBV4-1
CAWRGSLGGYTF | TRBV30
CASSLGASHYADTQYF | TRBV7-6
CASSSQGPSTGELFF | TRBV5-1
CAWNRGSGTEAFF | TRBV30
CASGEGNSYNEQFF | TRBV9
CASSQENVYGYTF | TRBV4-1
CASSWIPGGREKLFF | TRBV6-5
CASSFRTGGYTEAFF | TRBV6-5
CASSQDLRGTDTQYF | TRBV4-3
CASSSQGTMNTEAFF | TRBV7-2
CASSRWGTGEDQPQHF | TRBV2
CASSWVLAGGPIDTQYF | TRBV5-4
CSAQRVTLGAEAFF | TRBV20-1
CASSQDGTSAYNEQFF | TRBV4-3
CASSLIDPAYEQYF | TRBV5-1
CAISEGLDTGELFF | TRBV10-3
CASSRTGTPGYEQYF | TRBV14
CASSQDRIFPGRGNTGELFF | TRBV4-2
CASSQDRGQGMNEQFF | TRBV3-1
CASSYSSTGMYEQYF | TRBV6-5
CSANEGDTIYF | TRBV29-1
CASSTRAGGSSVGNTIYF | TRBV7-8
CASSQDPASTDTQYF | TRBV4-3
CASSVATGLASFNEQFF | TRBV9
CAWAPGPMNTEAFF | TRBV30
CASSQLRGDTGELFF | TRBV4-1
CASSPIPGQSLMNTEAFF | TRBV4-2
CASSLGGSRYEQYF | TRBV12-3/TRBV12-4
CASSLDRLSPYEQYF | TRBV5-1
CASSLGWEGEQYF | TRBV5-1
CASSLATGAPNEQFF | TRBV12-3/TRBV12-4
CASSQNLLGGDYGYTF | TRBV4-3
CASSFPPLDYGYTF | TRBV7-9
CASSDSGATVTENTEAFF | TRBV6-4
CASSRGNNQPQHF | TRBV4-1
CATAETSNTGELFF | TRBV9
CASSPIAGGPLGTDTQYF | TRBV7-3
CASSPRDRTYYEQYF | TRBV3-1
CSSSTDTQYF | TRBV29-1
CASSLVDGGNTIYF | TRBV5-1
CATSTGRAFF | TRBV12-3/TRBV12-4
CASSLAGSLPLSTGGYTF | TRBV5-1
CASSYGGGVYEQYF | TRBV5-1
CASSEDGGNYGYTF | TRBV25-1
CASTPSVNTDTQYF | TRBV9
CASSFGAGYATGELFF | TRBV12-3/TRBV12-4